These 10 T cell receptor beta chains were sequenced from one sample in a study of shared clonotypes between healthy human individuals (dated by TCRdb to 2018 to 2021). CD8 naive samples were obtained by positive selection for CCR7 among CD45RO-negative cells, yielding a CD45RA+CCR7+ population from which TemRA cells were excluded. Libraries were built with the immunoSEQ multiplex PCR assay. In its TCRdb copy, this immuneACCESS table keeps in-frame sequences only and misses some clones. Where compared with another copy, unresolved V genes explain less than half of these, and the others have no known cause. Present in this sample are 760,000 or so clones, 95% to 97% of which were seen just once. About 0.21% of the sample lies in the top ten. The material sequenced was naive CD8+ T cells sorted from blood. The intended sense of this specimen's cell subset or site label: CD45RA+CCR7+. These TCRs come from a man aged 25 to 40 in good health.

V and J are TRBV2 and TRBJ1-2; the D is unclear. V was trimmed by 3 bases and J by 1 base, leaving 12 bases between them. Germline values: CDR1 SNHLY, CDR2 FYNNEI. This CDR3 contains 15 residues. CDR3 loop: CASSEEREINYGYTF. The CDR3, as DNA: TGTGCCAGCAGTGAGGAGAGGGAAATTAACTATGGCTACACCTTC.

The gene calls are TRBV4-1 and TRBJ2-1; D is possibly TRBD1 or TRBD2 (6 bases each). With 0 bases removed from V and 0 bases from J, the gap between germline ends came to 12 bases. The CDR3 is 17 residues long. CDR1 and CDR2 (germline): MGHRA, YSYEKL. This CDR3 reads CASSQEGAGGSYNEQFF. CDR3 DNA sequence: TGCGCCAGCAGCCAAGAGGGGGCCGGGGGCTCCTACAATGAGCAGTTCTTC.

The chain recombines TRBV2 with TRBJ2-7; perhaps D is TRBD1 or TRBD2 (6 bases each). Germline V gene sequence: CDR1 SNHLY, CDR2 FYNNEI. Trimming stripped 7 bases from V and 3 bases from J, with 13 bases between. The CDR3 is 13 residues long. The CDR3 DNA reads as TGTGCCAGCACCCTAGGGGGGAGCTACGAGCAGTACTTC. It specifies CASTLGGSYEQYF.

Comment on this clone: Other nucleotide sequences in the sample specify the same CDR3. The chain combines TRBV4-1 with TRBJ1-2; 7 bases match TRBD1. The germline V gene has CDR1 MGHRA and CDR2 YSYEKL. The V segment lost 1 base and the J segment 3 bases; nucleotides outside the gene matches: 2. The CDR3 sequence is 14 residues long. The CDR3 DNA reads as TGCGCCAGCAGCCAAGTGGGGACAGACTATGGCTACACCTTC. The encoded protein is CASSQVGTDYGYTF.

CDR3 bases: TGTGCCAGCTCGGGAATAGGGGATGAGCAGTTCTTC. Its protein product is CASSGIGDEQFF. The chain carries TRBV18 and TRBJ2-1; TRBD1 might be the D (5 bases). The CDR3 sequence is 12 residues long. V was pared by 6 bases and J by 8 bases, with 11 bases between. The V gene's germline CDR1 is KGHSH and CDR2 LQKENI.

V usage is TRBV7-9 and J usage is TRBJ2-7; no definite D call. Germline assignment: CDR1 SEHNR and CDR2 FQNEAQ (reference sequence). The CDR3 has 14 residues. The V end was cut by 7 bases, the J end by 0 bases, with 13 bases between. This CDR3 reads CASTPTLGSYEQYF. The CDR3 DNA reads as TGTGCCAGCACCCCCACTCTAGGCTCCTACGAGCAGTACTTC.

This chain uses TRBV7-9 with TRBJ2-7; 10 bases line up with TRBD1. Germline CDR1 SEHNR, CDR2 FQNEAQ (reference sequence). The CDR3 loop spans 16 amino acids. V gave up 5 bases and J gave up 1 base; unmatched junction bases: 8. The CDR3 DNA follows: TGTGCCAGCAGCGGGCCCGGGGGACAGGGGTCCTACGAGCAGTACTTC. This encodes CASSGPGGQGSYEQYF.

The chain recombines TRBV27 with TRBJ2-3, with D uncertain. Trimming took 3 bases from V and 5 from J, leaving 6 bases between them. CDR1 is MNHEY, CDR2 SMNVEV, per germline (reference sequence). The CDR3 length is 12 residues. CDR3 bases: TGTGCCAGCAGTTTGTCGGAAGATACGCAGTATTTT. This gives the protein CASSLSEDTQYF.

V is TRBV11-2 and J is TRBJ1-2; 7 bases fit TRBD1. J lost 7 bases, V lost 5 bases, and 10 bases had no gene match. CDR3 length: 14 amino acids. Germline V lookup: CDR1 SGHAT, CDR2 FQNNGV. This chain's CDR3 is CASSQGGQIIGYTF. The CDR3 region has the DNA TGTGCCAGCAGCCAGGGGGGGCAGATCATTGGCTACACCTTC.

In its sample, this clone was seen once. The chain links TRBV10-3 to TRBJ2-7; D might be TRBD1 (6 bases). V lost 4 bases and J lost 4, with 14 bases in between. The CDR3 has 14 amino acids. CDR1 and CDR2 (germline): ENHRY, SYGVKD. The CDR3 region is CAISVGGGQYEQYF. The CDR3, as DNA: TGTGCCATCAGTGTCGGAGGTGGACAGTACGAGCAGTACTTC.